Below, 9 T cell receptor beta chains from the same sample are listed, as sequenced in a study of early T cells in non-severe SARS-CoV-2 infection. TCRdb recomputed calls from the 5' RACE reads with MiXCR, one row per CDR3 protein. The repertoire holds over 9,000 distinct CDR3 sequences, with over 4% as singletons. Sequenced sample: whole blood. All receptors come from an adult who was a healthcare worker with PCR-confirmed SARS-CoV-2 infection or an uninfected control (not recorded which).

The chain links TRBV20-1 to TRBJ1-4, with 7 nucleotides matching TRBD1. Unmatched junction bases numbered 9, after V lost 0 bases and J lost 8 bases. CDR1 is DFQATT and CDR2 is SNEGSKA in the germline V gene (reference sequence). The CDR3 spans 15 residues. The CDR3 loop reads CSAREGKGGLEKLFF. DNA of the CDR3: TGCAGTGCTAGAGAGGGCAAAGGGGGCCTCGAAAAACTGTTTTTT.

This clonotype was seen more than once but under ten times. The chain recombines TRBV29-1 with TRBJ2-7; a possible D gene is TRBD1 (6 bases). The CDR3 spans 13 residues. Germline CDR1 is SQVTM and CDR2 is ANQGSEA. Trimming removed 1 base at V and 9 bases at J, with 16 bases between. The CDR3: CSVEAGERAAQYF. The DNA of the CDR3 is TGCAGCGTTGAAGCAGGGGAAAGGGCCGCGCAGTACTTC.

In its sample, this clonotype was seen a few times. The V and J genes are TRBV27 and TRBJ2-2, with D maybe TRBD1 (6 bases). Deletions cut 5 bases from V and 9 bases from J, with 13 bases between. Germline V gene sequence: CDR1 MNHEY, CDR2 SMNVEV (reference sequence). This CDR3 contains 13 residues. DNA for the CDR3: TGTGCCAGCAGTGCAAAAACAGGGCGGGAGCTGTTTTTT. Protein: CASSAKTGRELFF.

The sample holds many counts of this clonotype. The chain combines TRBV12-5 with TRBJ2-1; D may correspond to TRBD1 or TRBD2 (5 bases each). Germline lookup yields CDR1 LGHNT and CDR2 FRNRAP. V lost 5 bases to trimming and J lost 9 bases, with 20 bases between them. CDR3 length equals 15 residues. Here the CDR3 reads CASGVKPGPGTEQFF. CDR3 sequence (DNA): TGTGCTAGTGGTGTTAAACCGGGACCGGGTACTGAGCAGTTCTTC. Variable domain in full (rest from reference TRBV12-5 and TRBJ2-1): DARVTQTPRHKVTEMGQEVTMRCQPILGHNTVFWYRQTMMQGLELLAYFRNRAPLDDSGMPKDRFSAEMPDATLATLKIQPSEPRDSAVYFCASGVKPGPGTEQFFGPGTRLTVL.

The chain joins TRBV7-6 to TRBJ1-1; D not certain. Germline V lookup: CDR1 SGHVS, CDR2 FNYEAQ. This CDR3 contains 12 residues. Trimming stripped 8 bases from V and 11 bases from J, with 18 bases between. CDR3 amino acids: CASLVVGVEAFF. Written as DNA, the CDR3 is TGTGCCAGCCTCGTGGTGGGCGTAGAGGCTTTCTTT.

This sequence joins TRBV6-5 and TRBJ1-1, with D possibly TRBD1 on 6 matching bases. V shed 6 bases and J shed 4 bases, with 12 bases lying between them. CDR1 is MNHEY, CDR2 SVGAGI, per germline. The CDR3 has 13 residues. CDR3 sequence: CASRAQGSTEAFF. CDR3 DNA sequence: TGTGCCAGCAGGGCACAGGGATCCACTGAAGCTTTCTTT.

This clonotype was observed many times. V gene TRBV11-2 combines with J gene TRBJ1-2, with D possibly being TRBD1 (6 bases). Trimming removed 4 bases from V and 2 bases from J, with 14 bases in between. Germline-derived CDR1 and CDR2 are SGHAT and FQNNGV. The CDR3 has 15 residues. The DNA of the CDR3 is TGTGCCAGCAGCTCCATACAGGGTTGGAACTATGGCTACACCTTC. Its protein is CASSSIQGWNYGYTF.

This rearrangement joins TRBV28 to TRBJ1-1, with D possibly TRBD1 on 6 matching bases. The CDR3 extends over 15 amino acids. Per the germline V gene, CDR1 is MDHEN and CDR2 is SYDVKM. V was trimmed by 2 bases and J by 1 base, leaving 11 bases between them. Written as DNA, the CDR3 is TGTGCCAGCAGTTTAGAGGGGGTCTCGAACACTGAAGCTTTCTTT. Its translation is CASSLEGVSNTEAFF. Full variable domain (outside the CDR3, taken from reference TRBV28 and TRBJ1-1): DVKVTQSSRYLVKRTGEKVFLECVQDMDHENMFWYRQDPGLGLRLIYFSYDVKMKEKGDIPEGYSVSREKKERFSLILESASTNQTSMYLCASSLEGVSNTEAFFGQGTRLTVV.

In this sample, this clonotype turned up a few times. The V call is TRBV2, the J call TRBJ2-7; 9 bases fit TRBD2. J was trimmed by 2 bases and V by 7 bases; bases with no gene match: 12. Germline lookup yields CDR1 SNHLY and CDR2 FYNNEI. CDR3 length equals 16 residues. Here the CDR3 DNA reads TGTGCCAGCACCCCTCGTCGAATAGCGGGGGCCTACGAGCAGTACTTC. As protein: CASTPRRIAGAYEQYF.